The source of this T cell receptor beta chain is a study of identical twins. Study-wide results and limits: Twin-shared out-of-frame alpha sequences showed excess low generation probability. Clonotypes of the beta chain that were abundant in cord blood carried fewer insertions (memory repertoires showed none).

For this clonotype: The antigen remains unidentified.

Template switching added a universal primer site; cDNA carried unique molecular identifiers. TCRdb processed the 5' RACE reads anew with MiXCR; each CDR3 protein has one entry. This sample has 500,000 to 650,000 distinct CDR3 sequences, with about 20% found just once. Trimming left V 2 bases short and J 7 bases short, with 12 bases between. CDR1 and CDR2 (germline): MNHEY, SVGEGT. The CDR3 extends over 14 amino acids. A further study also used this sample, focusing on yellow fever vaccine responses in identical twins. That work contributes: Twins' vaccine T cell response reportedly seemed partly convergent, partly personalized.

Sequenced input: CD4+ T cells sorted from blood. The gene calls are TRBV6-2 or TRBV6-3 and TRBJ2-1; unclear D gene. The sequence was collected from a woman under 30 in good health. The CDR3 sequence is CASSYVGSQNEQFF. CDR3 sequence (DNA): TGTGCCAGCAGTTACGTCGGTAGCCAGAATGAGCAGTTCTTC.